This TCR beta chain was obtained from a study of T cell responses to AZD1222 COVID-19 vaccine. Points from the study as a whole: None of the repertoires were sampled until the peak T cell response had passed. Targets within unmutated variant regions were reportedly found for nearly half of spike-specific TCRs. Just a handful of AZD1222 recipients tested seropositive at baseline. The donors showed a predominance of white British ancestry and of females, with possible underestimation of clonal diversity.

The trim removed 7 bases at V and 2 bases at J, leaving 3 bases unmatched. CDR1 and CDR2 from the germline V gene are SGDLS and YYNGEE. CDR3 length: 14 residues. The data were produced by immunoSEQ multiplex PCR, yet TCRdb's version contains in-frame clones alone and is incomplete. The sample consists of about 130,000 clones, 88% of them appearing once. For this clone: Its antigen remains unidentified.

The clonotype comes from an adult who received the AZD1222 COVID-19 vaccine. The chain links TRBV9 to TRBJ2-3; 11 bases line up with TRBD2. The source was peripheral blood, collected 28 days after the second AZD1222 dose. CDR3 DNA: TGTGCCAGCGGGACTAGCGGCGTCACAGATACGCAGTATTTT. It specifies CASGTSGVTDTQYF.